The present T cell receptor (beta chain) was sequenced within a study of blood T cell repertoires in COVID-19. The CDR3 has 16 residues. In germline, CDR1 is SEHNR, CDR2 FQNEAQ (reference sequence). The J segment lost 8 bases and the V segment lost 5 bases, leaving 6 bases of the junction unmatched. TCRdb's table, derived via immunoSEQ multiplex PCR, lists solely in-frame clones and lacks some. Here the sample spans 150,000 or so clones, approximately 80% being singletons. This rearrangement joins TRBV7-9 to TRBJ2-1; 16 nucleotides align to TRBD2. The specimen sequenced was peripheral blood. The TCR originated in a woman aged 80 or older with acute or convalescent COVID-19. The CDR3 sequence: CASSQGLAGGRHEQFF. CDR3 bases: TGTGCCAGCAGCCAGGGACTAGCGGGAGGGCGGCATGAGCAGTTCTTC.